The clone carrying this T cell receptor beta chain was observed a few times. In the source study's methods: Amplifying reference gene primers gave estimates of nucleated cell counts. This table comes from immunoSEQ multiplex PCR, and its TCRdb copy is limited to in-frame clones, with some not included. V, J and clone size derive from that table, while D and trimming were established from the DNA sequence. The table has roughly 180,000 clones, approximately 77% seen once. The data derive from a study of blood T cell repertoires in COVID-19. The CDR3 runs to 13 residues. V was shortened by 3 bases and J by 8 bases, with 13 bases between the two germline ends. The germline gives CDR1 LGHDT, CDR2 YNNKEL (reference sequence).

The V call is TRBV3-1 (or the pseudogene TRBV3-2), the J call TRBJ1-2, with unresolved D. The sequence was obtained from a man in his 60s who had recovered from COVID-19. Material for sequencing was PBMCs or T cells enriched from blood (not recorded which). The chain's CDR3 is CASSQRELGGYTF. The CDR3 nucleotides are TGTGCCAGCAGCCAGAGGGAATTAGGGGGCTACACCTTC.